This T cell receptor (beta chain) was recorded in a study of response to subunit inactivated influenza vaccine. Overall study results and limits: New T cells are recruited in small numbers by each seasonal influenza vaccination, according to the authors' suggestion.

V gave up 2 bases and J gave up 4 bases; unmatched junction bases: 3. Germline CDR1 LGHNA, CDR2 YSLEER. This CDR3 has 14 residues. TCRdb re-called the RT-PCR reads through MiXCR, storing one row per CDR3 protein. The table shows around 500,000 distinct CDR3 sequences, with approximately 9.9% occurring only once. This clonotype was counted many times. The antigen remains unidentified. The rearrangement joins TRBV4-3 to TRBJ1-2, with 8 bases fitting TRBD1. Sequenced material: PBMCs from blood, taken about 40 days after vaccination. The receptor was derived from a man between 45 and 60 years old who received an inactivated influenza vaccine. CDR3 nucleotide sequence: TGCGCCAGCAGCCAAAATGGACAGGGCTATGGCTACACCTTC. It specifies CASSQNGQGYGYTF.